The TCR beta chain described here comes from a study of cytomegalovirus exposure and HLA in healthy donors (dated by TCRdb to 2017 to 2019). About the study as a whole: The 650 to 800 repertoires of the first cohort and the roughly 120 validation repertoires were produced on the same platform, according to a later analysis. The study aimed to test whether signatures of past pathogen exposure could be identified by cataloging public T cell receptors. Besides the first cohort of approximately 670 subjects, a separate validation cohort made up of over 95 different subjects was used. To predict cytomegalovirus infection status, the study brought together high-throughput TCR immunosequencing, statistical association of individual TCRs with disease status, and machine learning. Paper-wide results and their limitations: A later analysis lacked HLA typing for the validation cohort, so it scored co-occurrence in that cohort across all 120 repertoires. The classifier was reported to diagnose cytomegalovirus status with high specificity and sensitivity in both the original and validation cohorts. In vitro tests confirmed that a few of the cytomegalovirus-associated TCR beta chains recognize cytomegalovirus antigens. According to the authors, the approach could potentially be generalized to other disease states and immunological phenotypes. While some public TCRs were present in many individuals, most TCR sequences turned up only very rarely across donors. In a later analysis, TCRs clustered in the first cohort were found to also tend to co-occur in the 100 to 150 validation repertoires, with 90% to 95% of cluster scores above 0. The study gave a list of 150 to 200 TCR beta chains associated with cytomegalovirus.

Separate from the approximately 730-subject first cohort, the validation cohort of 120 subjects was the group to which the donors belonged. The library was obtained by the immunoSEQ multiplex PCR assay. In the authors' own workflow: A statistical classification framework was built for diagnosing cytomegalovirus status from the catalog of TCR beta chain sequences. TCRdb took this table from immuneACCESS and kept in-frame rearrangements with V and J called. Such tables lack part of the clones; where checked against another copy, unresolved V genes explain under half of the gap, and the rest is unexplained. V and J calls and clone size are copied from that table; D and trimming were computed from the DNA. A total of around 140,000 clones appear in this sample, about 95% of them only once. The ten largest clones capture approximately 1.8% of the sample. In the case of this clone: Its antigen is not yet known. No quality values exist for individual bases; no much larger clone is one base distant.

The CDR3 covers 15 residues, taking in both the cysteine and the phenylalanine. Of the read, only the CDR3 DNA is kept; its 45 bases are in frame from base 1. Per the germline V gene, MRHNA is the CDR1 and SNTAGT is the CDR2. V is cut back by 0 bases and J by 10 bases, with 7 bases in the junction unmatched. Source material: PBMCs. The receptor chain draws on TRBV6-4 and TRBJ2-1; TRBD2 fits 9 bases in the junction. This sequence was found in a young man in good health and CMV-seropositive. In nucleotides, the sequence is TGTGCCAGCAGTGACTCTTCTAGCGGGGTGGGGGAGCAGTTCTTC. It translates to CASSDSSSGVGEQFF.